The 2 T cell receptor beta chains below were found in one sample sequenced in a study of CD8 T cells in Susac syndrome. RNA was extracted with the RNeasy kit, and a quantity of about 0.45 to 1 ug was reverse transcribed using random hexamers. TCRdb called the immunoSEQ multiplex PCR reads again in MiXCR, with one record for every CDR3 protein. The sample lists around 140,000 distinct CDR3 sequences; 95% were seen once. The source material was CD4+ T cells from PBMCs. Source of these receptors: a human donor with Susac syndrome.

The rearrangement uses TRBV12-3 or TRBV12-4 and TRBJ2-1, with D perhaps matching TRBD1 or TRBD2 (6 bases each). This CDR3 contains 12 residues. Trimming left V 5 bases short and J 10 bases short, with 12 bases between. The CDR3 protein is CASSNGGSEQFF. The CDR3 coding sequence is TGTGCCAGCAGTAACGGGGGCTCGGAGCAGTTCTTC.

CDR3 protein: CASSLAGRERNEQYF. The CDR3 DNA reads TGTGCCAGCAGCCTAGCGGGGCGGGAGAGGAACGAGCAGTACTTC. V usage is TRBV12-3 or TRBV12-4 and J usage is TRBJ2-7; 9 nucleotides line up with TRBD2. Trimming took 6 bases from V and 5 from J; bases not matched to a gene: 11. The CDR3 runs 15 residues.